This TCR beta chain appears in the sequencing data of a study of cytomegalovirus exposure and HLA in healthy donors. General study points: Data from an earlier analysis indicated that most TCR beta V segments were productive either about 87% or about 30% of the time.

Comments on this clone: Antigen specificity is unknown.

The primer mix had 60 Vbeta and 13 Jbeta primers. Sequenced by immunoSEQ multiplex PCR; TCRdb stores in-frame clones only, minus some. The sample includes 170,000 or so clones, 75% to 85% of them seen just once. Per the germline V gene, CDR1 is SNHLY and CDR2 is FYNNEI. The CDR3 has 13 amino acids. V lost 9 bases and J 0 bases, leaving 12 bases between the germline ends. The rearrangement uses TRBV2 and TRBJ2-7; D is perhaps TRBD1 (6 bases). The sequenced sample was PBMCs. The clonotype was recovered from a woman aged 25-40 years in good health and CMV-seronegative. CDR3 amino acids: CASTGRISYEQYF. CDR3 nucleotides: TGTGCCAGTACAGGGAGAATCTCCTACGAGCAGTACTTC.